One sample yielded the 28 T cell receptor beta chains listed below, sequenced in a study of cytomegalovirus exposure and HLA in healthy donors. A multiplex PCR was run with 60 Vbeta primers and 13 Jbeta primers. The table came from immunoSEQ multiplex PCR; TCRdb's copy has only in-frame clones and leaves some out. The repertoire includes roughly 200,000 clones, around 80% of them detected once, and roughly 2% sits in the top ten. Sequencing was performed on PBMCs. Source of these receptors: a man aged 25-40 years in good health and CMV-seronegative.

J is TRBJ2-1 and V is TRBV9, with TRBD2 matching over 8 bases. The CDR3 has 15 amino acids. Looked up from germline, CDR1 is SGDLS and CDR2 is YYNGEE. The ends lost 4 bases at V and 8 bases at J; junction bases unmatched: 11. CDR3: CASSITGTRFYEQFF. CDR3 sequence (DNA): TGTGCCAGCAGCATAACCGGGACTAGGTTTTATGAGCAGTTCTTC.

Concerning this clone: At one boundary the junction diverges from the germline segment, which might be a read error. The chain combines TRBV6-5 with TRBJ2-1, with 7 bases that match TRBD2. Germline CDR1 and CDR2: MNHEY and SVGAGI. The CDR3 totals 13 residues. The CDR3: CASSPSGHNEQFF. CDR3 DNA sequence: TGTGCCAGCAGTCCTAGCGGCCACAATGAACAGTTCTTC.

This clone occurred once. The rearrangement uses TRBV7-8 and TRBJ2-7, with D perhaps matching TRBD1 (6 bases). The V and J ends lost 2 bases and 7 bases respectively, with 21 bases between them. The germline gives CDR1 SGHVS, CDR2 FQNEAQ. The CDR3 has 16 amino acids. This chain's CDR3 is CASSLRDTLIGGEQYF. In DNA form, the CDR3 reads TGTGCCAGCAGCTTAAGGGACACCCTTATAGGTGGAGAGCAGTACTTC. The whole variable domain, remainder taken from reference TRBV7-8 and TRBJ2-7, is GAGVSQSPRYKVAKRGQDVALRCDPISGHVSLFWYQQALGQGPEFLTYFQNEAQLDKSGLPSDRFFAERPEGSVSTLKIQRTQQEDSAVYLCASSLRDTLIGGEQYFGPGTRLTVT.

V usage is TRBV6-5 and J usage is TRBJ2-1; TRBD1 is a possible D gene (5 bases). The CDR3 length is 11 residues. The germline V and J ends were trimmed by 6 bases and 10 bases, with 10 bases remaining between them. The germline gives CDR1 MNHEY, CDR2 SVGAGI. The CDR3 coding sequence is TGTGCCAGCAGGGAAGCAGGGGAGCAGTTCTTC. Translating gives CASREAGEQFF.

The J gene is TRBJ1-4, the V gene TRBV4-1, with no clear D. The CDR3 loop spans 17 amino acids. Germline lookup yields CDR1 MGHRA and CDR2 YSYEKL. Trimming took off 3 bases at V and 0 bases at J, with 14 bases between the two ends. The CDR3 DNA sequence: TGCGCCAGCAGCCATCTCCCTCGGGGTGCAACTAATGAAAAACTGTTTTTT. Translated, it gives CASSHLPRGATNEKLFF.

This chain connects TRBV19 to TRBJ2-7, with 7 bases identical to TRBD1. V lost 5 bases to trimming and J lost 3 bases; unmatched junction nucleotides: 13. This CDR3 region has 16 residues. CDR1 is LNHDA, CDR2 SQIVND, per germline (reference sequence). CDR3 in amino acids: CASSRPEGTDLYEQYF. In DNA form, the CDR3 reads TGTGCCAGTAGTCGACCAGAGGGGACAGATCTCTACGAGCAGTACTTC.

The DNA of the CDR3 is TGTGCCAGCAGCCCAGCAAGTTACGGGATCAAAGAGACCCAGTACTTC. Its translation: CASSPASYGIKETQYF. V gene TRBV5-4 combines with J gene TRBJ2-5, with a tentative D call TRBD2 (5 bases). This CDR3 is 16 amino acids long. V dropped 4 bases and J dropped 3 bases, with 19 bases sitting between them. The germline gives CDR1 SGHNT, CDR2 YYREEE (reference sequence).

The chain is built from TRBV5-6 and TRBJ1-2; TRBD1 matches 12 bases. The CDR3 runs 18 residues. The V gene end was trimmed by 4 bases and the J gene end by 4 bases; junction bases not matched to a gene: 14. Germline V gene sequence: CDR1 SGHDT, CDR2 YYEEEE. The CDR3 coding sequence is TGTGCCAGCAGCCCTAAGGGGGACAGGGGGCGGTTGGGCTATGGCTACACCTTC. This translates into CASSPKGDRGRLGYGYTF.

This clone was counted only a few times. The chain uses TRBV7-3 and TRBJ2-3; D unclear. V dropped 2 bases and J dropped 2 bases, with 11 bases sitting between them. The germline V gene encodes CDR1 SGHTA and CDR2 FQGTGA. The CDR3 extends over 15 amino acids. The DNA for the CDR3 is TGTGCCAGCAGCTTATTCCCTACTGCCACAGATACGCAGTATTTT. It codes for CASSLFPTATDTQYF.

The chain uses TRBV5-6 and TRBJ2-7; 8 bases match TRBD1. The V and J ends lost 2 bases and 1 base, in that order; junction bases with no gene match: 5. The V gene's germline CDR1 is SGHDT and CDR2 YYEEEE. The CDR3 runs 15 residues. CDR3 amino acids: CASSLGTGHSYEQYF. In nucleotides, the CDR3 is TGTGCCAGCAGCTTAGGGACAGGTCATTCCTACGAGCAGTACTTC.

This clone was observed a single time. The CDR3 bases are TGTGCCAGCAGTTTATTTCGCCTACAGAGAGCCTACGAGCAGTACTTC. Amino acid sequence: CASSLFRLQRAYEQYF. The rearrangement joins TRBV28 to TRBJ2-7; D uncertain. The germline V gene has CDR1 MDHEN and CDR2 SYDVKM. CDR3 size: 16 residues. The V end lost 1 base, the J end lost 2 bases, and 15 bases lay between the germline ends. The full variable domain, completed using reference TRBV28 and TRBJ2-7, is DVKVTQSSRYLVKRTGEKVFLECVQDMDHENMFWYRQDPGLGLRLIYFSYDVKMKEKGDIPEGYSVSREKKERFSLILESASTNQTSMYLCASSLFRLQRAYEQYFGPGTRLTVT.

This clone was recorded a few times. The same CDR3 can be traced to other DNA sequences in this sample. This chain connects TRBV4-1 to TRBJ1-5, with a possible D match to TRBD1 (5 bases). Germline CDR1 MGHRA, CDR2 YSYEKL. This CDR3 comprises 15 residues. V lost 0 bases and J lost 3, with 9 bases in between. The CDR3 sequence: CASSQDQGSNQPQHF. For the CDR3, the DNA is TGCGCCAGCAGCCAAGATCAGGGATCCAATCAGCCCCAGCATTTT.

This chain connects TRBV28 to TRBJ2-6; TRBD1 aligns across 7 bases. V was pared by 7 bases and J by 3 bases, with 9 bases of the junction left unmatched. This CDR3 has 16 amino acids. Germline V CDR1 and CDR2: MDHEN, SYDVKM. The CDR3 region is CASTPEGAGGANVLTF. Here the CDR3 DNA reads TGTGCCAGCACCCCTGAGGGGGCGGGTGGGGCCAACGTCCTGACTTTC. The variable domain in full, with the rest retrieved from reference TRBV28 and TRBJ2-6, is DVKVTQSSRYLVKRTGEKVFLECVQDMDHENMFWYRQDPGLGLRLIYFSYDVKMKEKGDIPEGYSVSREKKERFSLILESASTNQTSMYLCASTPEGAGGANVLTFGAGSRLTVL.

The gene calls are TRBV7-2 and TRBJ2-7; D unclear. V gave up 2 bases and J gave up 4 bases, with 6 bases separating them. Germline V lookup: CDR1 SGHTA, CDR2 FQGNSA. The CDR3 length is 12 residues. The DNA for the CDR3 is TGTGCCAGCAGCTTAATGTCATACGAGCAGTACTTC. Residues: CASSLMSYEQYF.

The chain uses TRBV7-2 and TRBJ2-1; 10 bases align to TRBD2. V gave up 3 bases and J gave up 10 bases; unmatched junction bases: 3. CDR1 is SGHTA, CDR2 FQGNSA, per germline. CDR3 length: 13 residues. This CDR3 reads CASSFSLAGEQFF. CDR3 DNA: TGTGCCAGCAGCTTTTCACTAGCGGGAGAGCAGTTCTTC.

This clone was detected only a few times. V usage is TRBV4-2 and J usage is TRBJ2-1; 16 bases fit TRBD2. The CDR3 is made up of 18 amino acids. Losses at the gene ends were 6 bases for V and 1 base for J; bases not matched to a gene: 6. Germline V lookup: CDR1 LGHNA, CDR2 YNFKEQ. The CDR3 here is CASRSKGLAGGSYNEQFF. The CDR3 DNA follows: TGTGCCAGCAGATCTAAGGGACTAGCGGGAGGGTCCTACAATGAGCAGTTCTTC.

This clone came up a few times. This CDR3 reads CATSRDASTDTQYF. CDR3 nucleotides: TGTGCCACCAGCAGAGACGCGAGCACAGATACGCAGTATTTT. This sequence joins TRBV15 and TRBJ2-3; no firm D call. The germline V gene encodes CDR1 LNHNV and CDR2 YYDKDF (reference sequence). Trimming took off 0 bases at V and 0 bases at J, with 4 bases between the two ends. The CDR3 has 14 residues.

The chain uses TRBV28 and TRBJ1-1, with 8 bases matching TRBD1. V trimming: 6 bases; J trimming: 0 bases; junction bases outside the gene matches: 9. The CDR3 is 16 residues long. Per the germline V gene, CDR1 is MDHEN and CDR2 is SYDVKM. The CDR3 DNA follows: TGTGCCAGCAGCTTAGGAGCAGGGGGCATGAACACTGAAGCTTTCTTT. Encoded protein: CASSLGAGGMNTEAFF.

A single count supports this clone. The chain recombines TRBV7-9 with TRBJ2-7; perhaps TRBD2 as D (6 bases). CDR1 and CDR2 from the germline V gene are SEHNR and FQNEAQ (reference sequence). V was trimmed by 7 bases and J by 2 bases, leaving 18 bases between them. The length of the CDR3 is 15 residues. The CDR3 nucleotides are TGTGCCAGCATCAAAGCAGCGGGCGCCACCTACGAGCAGTACTTC. Translation: CASIKAAGATYEQYF.

The chain is built from TRBV5-1 and TRBJ2-7, with 7 bases matching TRBD1. J gave up 0 bases and V 5 bases, and 8 bases lay outside the gene matches. The CDR3 is made up of 15 amino acids. Germline lookup yields CDR1 SGHRS and CDR2 YFSETQ. The CDR3 nucleotides read TGCGCCAGCAGTTCCGGGACAGTATCCTCCTACGAGCAGTACTTC. It is translated as CASSSGTVSSYEQYF.

The rearrangement uses TRBV5-1 and TRBJ2-7, with 7 bases fitting TRBD2. V lost 0 bases and J lost 0; bases outside the gene matches: 6. Germline V gene data show CDR1 as SGHRS and CDR2 as YFSETQ. This CDR3 has 16 residues. CDR3 DNA: TGCGCCAGCAGCTTGGTCCCAGCGGGGACCTCCTACGAGCAGTACTTC. This sequence encodes CASSLVPAGTSYEQYF.

This clone was observed a few times. The J gene is TRBJ1-5, the V gene TRBV2; D not certain. This CDR3 region has 15 residues. V was pared by 3 bases and J by 0 bases, with 9 bases between. Germline CDR1 and CDR2: SNHLY and FYNNEI. The DNA of the CDR3 is TGTGCCAGCAGTGATGGCCCGATTAGCAATCAGCCCCAGCATTTT. Its protein is CASSDGPISNQPQHF.

This clone was observed once. The V gene is TRBV27, the J gene TRBJ1-5; possible D gene TRBD1, 5 bases. The CDR3 is 15 amino acids. Germline assignment: CDR1 MNHEY and CDR2 SMNVEV (reference sequence). Trimming cost V 6 bases and J 0 bases, with 12 bases left between them. CDR3 in amino acids: CASRRDSASNQPQHF. DNA for the CDR3: TGTGCCAGCAGACGCGACAGTGCTAGCAATCAGCCCCAGCATTTT.

The chain joins TRBV5-1 to TRBJ1-2; weak D call: TRBD1 (6 bases). The V end was cut by 4 bases, the J end by 10 bases, with 23 bases between. Germline V gene data show CDR1 as SGHRS and CDR2 as YFSETQ. CDR3 length equals 15 residues. In DNA, the CDR3 is TGCGCCAGCAGCCCAAAAGGGGGAGAGGTCCAAGTCTACACCTTC. Translated: CASSPKGGEVQVYTF.

The J gene is TRBJ2-7, the V gene TRBV6-6, with 7 positions matching TRBD2. The CDR3 runs to 12 residues. Germline CDR1 MNHNY, CDR2 SVGAGI (reference sequence). The trim removed 6 bases at V and 4 bases at J, leaving 3 bases unmatched. CDR3 sequence: CASSRGEYEQYF. The CDR3 nucleotides read TGTGCCAGCAGCCGGGGGGAGTACGAGCAGTACTTC.

V and J are TRBV28 and TRBJ1-4; maybe TRBD1 (6 bases). CDR3 length: 14 residues. The V gene lost 5 bases and the J gene lost 3 bases, with 10 bases spanning the gap. Germline CDR1 is MDHEN and CDR2 is SYDVKM. For the CDR3, the DNA is TGTGCCAGCAGTGGACAGAGATCTAATGAAAAACTGTTTTTT. This sequence encodes CASSGQRSNEKLFF.

The chain has TRBV27 and TRBJ1-4; D uncertain. V was clipped by 3 bases and J by 6 bases, with 11 bases between them. The CDR3 sequence is 14 residues long. The germline V gene has CDR1 MNHEY and CDR2 SMNVEV (reference sequence). CDR3 coding DNA: TGTGCCAGCAGTTTCCGAGGGCCCGATGAAAAACTGTTTTTT. As protein: CASSFRGPDEKLFF.

V usage is TRBV28 and J usage is TRBJ2-5, with a tentative D call TRBD1 (6 bases). The J call is uncertain, as TRBJ2-7 better fits the DNA end. Per germline, CDR1 MDHEN and CDR2 SYDVKM. There are 13 residues in the CDR3. The CDR3 is CASISPGAHEQYF. CDR3 DNA sequence: TGTGCCAGCATTTCCCCAGGGGCCCACGAGCAGTACTTC.